A single sample gave rise to the 21 T cell receptor beta chains below, sequenced in a study of blood T cell repertoires in COVID-19. Here immunoSEQ multiplex PCR was the method, and the copy in TCRdb shows in-frame clones only, minus some. Among approximately 230,000 clones listed, just over 85% were seen once. Sequencing was done on a sample of peripheral blood. Receptor source: a man aged 30-40 years who had recovered from COVID-19.

The V gene is TRBV6-2 or TRBV6-3, the J gene TRBJ1-5; 9 positions agree with TRBD1. The V gene's germline CDR1 is MNHEY and CDR2 SVGEGT. V was clipped by 0 bases and J by 7 bases; unmatched bases: 4. The CDR3 runs 15 residues. The CDR3 loop is CASSYSRQGEQPQHF. The CDR3 region has the DNA TGTGCCAGCAGTTACTCGAGACAGGGGGAGCAGCCCCAGCATTTT.

The gene calls are TRBV7-2 and TRBJ1-1; D may be TRBD1 (6 bases). Trimming removed 5 bases at V and 3 bases at J, with 13 bases between. This CDR3 is 14 amino acids long. Germline CDR1 SGHTA, CDR2 FQGNSA. CDR3 DNA sequence: TGTGCCAGCAGCCTACAGGGTCTGTACACTGAAGCTTTCTTT. Residues: CASSLQGLYTEAFF.

The rearrangement joins TRBV4-2 to TRBJ2-2; tentatively, D is TRBD1 (6 bases). Trimming shortened V by 4 bases and J by 6 bases, and 12 bases separated the two germline ends. CDR1 and CDR2 from the germline V gene are LGHNA and YNFKEQ. The CDR3 consists of 14 residues. In DNA, the CDR3 is TGTGCCAGCAGCCTCATGAAGGGGGCCGGGGAGCTGTTTTTT. It is translated as CASSLMKGAGELFF.

The chain carries TRBV18 and TRBJ2-5; 8 bases line up with TRBD1. V trimming: 0 bases; J trimming: 5 bases; junction bases outside the gene matches: 11. The CDR3 runs to 17 residues. Germline V CDR1 and CDR2: KGHSH, LQKENI. CDR3 protein: CASSPPHLRGRGETQYF. CDR3 DNA: TGTGCCAGCTCACCACCGCATCTCAGGGGGCGCGGGGAGACCCAGTACTTC. The whole variable domain, remainder taken from reference TRBV18 and TRBJ2-5, is NAGVMQNPRHLVRRRGQEARLRCSPMKGHSHVYWYRQLPEEGLKFMVYLQKENIIDESGMPKERFSAEFPKEGPSILRIQQVVRGDSAAYFCASSPPHLRGRGETQYFGPGTRLLVL.

The chain has TRBV7-9 and TRBJ1-2, with 7 bases identical to TRBD1. The CDR3 is made up of 13 amino acids. The ends lost 2 bases at V and 7 bases at J; junction bases unmatched: 4. From germline, CDR1 is SEHNR and CDR2 FQNEAQ (reference sequence). In nucleotides, the CDR3 is TGTGCCAGCAGCTTAACAGGGGAGGCTGGCTACACCTTC. It specifies CASSLTGEAGYTF.

The chain couples TRBV7-9 to TRBJ1-2; D perhaps matches TRBD1 (5 bases). The germline V gene has CDR1 SEHNR and CDR2 FQNEAQ (reference sequence). This CDR3 is built from 13 residues. Trimming cost V 2 bases and J 3 bases, with 7 bases left between them. DNA of the CDR3: TGTGCCAGCAGCTTACCGGGGGACTATGGCTACACCTTC. Amino acids: CASSLPGDYGYTF.

The chain combines TRBV2 with TRBJ1-2; 8 bases agree with TRBD1. The junction had 4 bases not matched to a gene; V was cut back by 3 bases and J by 1 base. This CDR3 is 15 amino acids long. Germline V gene data show CDR1 as SNHLY and CDR2 as FYNNEI. The CDR3 DNA reads TGTGCCAGCAGTGAGGGACAGGCCTTTAACTATGGCTACACCTTC. Amino acid sequence: CASSEGQAFNYGYTF.

The chain joins TRBV11-2 to TRBJ1-6, with D maybe TRBD1 (5 bases). This CDR3 comprises 15 residues. V was pared by 1 base and J by 6 bases, with 10 bases between. Looked up from germline, CDR1 is SGHAT and CDR2 is FQNNGV. CDR3 sequence (DNA): TGTGCCAGCAGCTTAGGGACACCAAGTAATTCACCCCTCCACTTT. Translation: CASSLGTPSNSPLHF. Full variable domain (missing parts from reference TRBV11-2 and TRBJ1-6): EAGVAQSPRYKIIEKRQSVAFWCNPISGHATLYWYQQILGQGPKLLIQFQNNGVVDDSQLPKDRFSAERLKGVDSTLKIQPAKLEDSAVYLCASSLGTPSNSPLHFGNGTRLTVT.

The gene calls are TRBV2 and TRBJ2-7, with 11 bases matching TRBD2. V lost 6 bases and J lost 4; bases outside the gene matches: 5. Germline V gene sequence: CDR1 SNHLY, CDR2 FYNNEI. The CDR3 has 14 residues. CDR3 in amino acids: CASSLAGGTYEQYF. DNA of the CDR3: TGTGCCAGCAGCTTAGCGGGGGGGACTTACGAGCAGTACTTC.

This clone was recorded a few times. V is TRBV6-2 or TRBV6-3 and J is TRBJ2-1; D unresolved. Trimming shortened V by 5 bases and J by 7 bases, and 6 bases separated the two germline ends. From germline, CDR1 is MNHEY and CDR2 SVGEGT. The CDR3 totals 11 residues. The CDR3 loop is CASSQVNEQFF. CDR3 nucleotides: TGTGCCAGCAGTCAGGTGAATGAGCAGTTCTTC.

The rearrangement joins TRBV15 to TRBJ2-7, with 9 bases aligning to TRBD1. The CDR3 spans 16 residues. Germline loops: CDR1 LNHNV, CDR2 YYDKDF (reference sequence). The V gene end was trimmed by 1 base and the J gene end by 6 bases; junction bases not matched to a gene: 10. The CDR3 protein is CATSRAYRGRLGEQYF. The CDR3 bases are TGTGCCACCAGCAGAGCGTACAGGGGGCGGCTAGGCGAGCAGTACTTC.

V is TRBV4-2 and J is TRBJ2-2; D unresolved. The CDR3 has 15 amino acids. Trimming took 4 bases from V and 2 from J, leaving 11 bases between them. Germline V lookup: CDR1 LGHNA, CDR2 YNFKEQ. CDR3 DNA: TGTGCCAGCAGCCCGTATGCGGCTAACACCGGGGAGCTGTTTTTT. As protein: CASSPYAANTGELFF.

The chain has TRBV11-3 and TRBJ2-7, with 8 bases aligning to TRBD1. The CDR3 has 13 residues. V dropped 4 bases and J dropped 3; count of bases not matched to a gene: 2. CDR1 is SGHNT and CDR2 is YENEEA in the germline V gene. CDR3 sequence reads: CASSSGQGYEQYF. The DNA for the CDR3 is TGTGCCAGCAGCTCCGGACAGGGCTACGAGCAGTACTTC.

This chain uses TRBV11-2 with TRBJ1-3, with D uncertain. Trimming left V 6 bases short and J 0 bases short, with 6 bases between. The CDR3 loop spans 13 amino acids. CDR1 and CDR2 (germline): SGHAT, FQNNGV. This CDR3 reads CASSFNSGNTIYF. The CDR3 DNA reads TGTGCCAGCAGTTTTAACTCTGGAAACACCATATATTTT.

The rearrangement links TRBV18 to TRBJ1-5; 7 bases are shared with TRBD1. CDR3 length: 16 amino acids. The J segment lost 6 bases and the V segment lost 4 bases, leaving 12 bases of the junction unmatched. Germline assignment: CDR1 KGHSH and CDR2 LQKENI. The CDR3 spells CASSLTLGTVFQPQHF. The DNA of the CDR3 is TGTGCCAGCTCACTAACCCTCGGGACAGTCTTTCAGCCCCAGCATTTT.

The CDR3 coding sequence is TGTGCCAGCAGCTTAAACAGGGTTGGCACTGAAGCTTTCTTT. As protein: CASSLNRVGTEAFF. V is TRBV11-2 and J is TRBJ1-1; D may be TRBD1 (6 bases). CDR1 is SGHAT and CDR2 is FQNNGV in the germline V gene. The CDR3 is 14 amino acids. Trimming pared 2 bases from V and 4 bases from J, leaving 11 bases between.

CDR3 in DNA: TGTGCCAGCAGCCGGGAGAGGGCCCAGCATCAGCCCCAGCATTTT. Encoded protein: CASSRERAQHQPQHF. The chain carries TRBV12-1 and TRBJ1-5. TRBV12-1 is a recognized pseudogene. This CDR3 has 15 residues.

This clone was counted between two and nine times. The chain carries TRBV4-1 and TRBJ2-7; a weak D match, TRBD2 (5 bases). The CDR3 totals 14 residues. The ends were cut back, 4 bases at V and 0 bases at J, with 10 bases in the middle. The germline CDR1 and CDR2 sequences are MGHRA and YSYEKL. In nucleotides, the CDR3 is TGCGCCAGCAGCCTTGGAGCGGCCTCCTACGAGCAGTACTTC. Amino acids: CASSLGAASYEQYF.

The gene calls are TRBV18 and TRBJ2-3, with 7 bases lining up with TRBD2. With 3 bases clipped from V and 0 bases from J, the junction kept 3 bases outside the gene matches. The CDR3 spans 15 residues. Looked up from germline, CDR1 is KGHSH and CDR2 is LQKENI. The CDR3 region is CASSPGGGSTDTQYF. In DNA, the CDR3 is TGTGCCAGCTCACCGGGCGGGGGAAGCACAGATACGCAGTATTTT.

The chain is built from TRBV2 and TRBJ1-2; D call uncertain. The CDR3 contains 13 residues. CDR1 and CDR2 from the germline V gene are SNHLY and FYNNEI. V gave up 0 bases and J gave up 5 bases, with 7 bases separating them. CDR3 protein: CASSEAREYGYTF. In DNA, the CDR3 is TGTGCCAGCAGTGAAGCACGGGAATATGGCTACACCTTC.

The chain links TRBV18 to TRBJ2-2; D possibly corresponds to TRBD1 (6 bases). The germline V gene encodes CDR1 KGHSH and CDR2 LQKENI. The CDR3 is 16 residues long. V was pared by 3 bases and J by 2 bases, with 13 bases between. The CDR3 sequence: CASSPPDRTNTGELFF. The CDR3 bases are TGTGCCAGCTCACCGCCCGACAGGACAAACACCGGGGAGCTGTTTTTT.